Reported below is one TCR beta chain. The antigen is not known. Treatment specified: over 15 received Ad26.COV2.S at low or high dose, single or two shots; 5 received placebo; per-sample allocation not given. Vaccine and placebo recipients were sampled on day 63 after the first injection. What was given as vaccine was an Ad26 vector encoding Wuhan-strain SARS-CoV-2 spike. Repertoires were generated with immunoSEQ multiplex PCR, while TCRdb's copy carries only in-frame clones and drops some. The profile covers roughly 700,000 clones, with 89% appearing a single time and 1.5% taken by the ten largest. This specimen belongs to a study of Ad26.COV2.S vaccination and SARS-CoV-2 variants. Study outcomes and limitations: Analyses that measured TCR breadth and depth may have underestimated total T cell responses.

Trimming removed 4 bases from V and 0 bases from J; junction bases left unmatched: 9. Germline CDR1 and CDR2: LGHNA and YNFKEQ. The CDR3 runs to 17 residues. V gene TRBV4-2 combines with J gene TRBJ1-3; TRBD1 aligns across 7 bases. Here the sequenced sample was peripheral blood, taken in a trial of Ad26.COV2.S vaccine versus placebo. The clonotype originates from a person between 18 and 59 years old who received the Ad26.COV2.S COVID-19 vaccine or a placebo. The CDR3 DNA reads TGTGCCAGCAGCCCCCGGGACAGTCCCGACTCTGGAAACACCATATATTTT. Protein product: CASSPRDSPDSGNTIYF.